This T cell receptor (beta chain) was found in a study of T cells in narcolepsy. Some clones are missing from TCRdb's copy, which holds only in-frame ones; the method was immunoSEQ multiplex PCR. The profile shows fewer than 40,000 clones, 70% to 85% of them singletons. There are 14 residues in the CDR3. The V gene's germline CDR1 is SGHNT and CDR2 YENEEA. After removal of 5 bases from V and 2 bases from J, the junction contained 6 bases not matched to a gene. Specimen: memory (CD45RA-) CD4+ T cells from blood. The sequence came from a human donor in good health. This chain uses TRBV11-3 with TRBJ2-7, with 7 bases aligning to TRBD1. CDR3 amino acids: CASSRRQGTYEQYF. The DNA of the CDR3 is TGTGCCAGCAGCCGGAGACAGGGTACCTACGAGCAGTACTTC.